Listed here are 24 T cell receptor beta chains from one sample, sequenced in a study of T cells after posttransplantation cyclophosphamide. The table came from immunoSEQ multiplex PCR; TCRdb's copy has only in-frame clones and leaves some out. The sample has some 25,000 clones, roughly 88% seen once; the top ten hold roughly 6.2%. Sequencing used PBMCs. Receptors originate from a woman in her sixties or seventies with a blood cancer, CMV-positive, and with a related stem cell donor.

The chain combines TRBV19 with TRBJ1-3; D is unclear. The CDR3 contains 14 residues. V lost 8 bases and J lost 0, with 11 bases in between. Germline V gene lookup returns CDR1 LNHDA and CDR2 SQIVND (reference sequence). The DNA for the CDR3 is TGTGCCAGTTCTAGAGATCGCTCTGGAAACACCATATATTTT. It encodes CASSRDRSGNTIYF.

V is TRBV9 and J is TRBJ1-1, with 8 positions matching TRBD1. CDR3 length: 14 residues. V lost 5 bases, J lost 1 base, and 4 bases stayed unmatched. Germline CDR1 is SGDLS and CDR2 is YYNGEE. Written as DNA, the CDR3 is TGTGCCAGCAGACAGACAGGGGCGAACACTGAAGCTTTCTTT. This translates into CASRQTGANTEAFF.

The rearrangement links TRBV20-1 to TRBJ1-1; weak D call: TRBD1 (6 bases). The CDR3 is 11 residues long. Germline CDR1 DFQATT, CDR2 SNEGSKA (reference sequence). V gave up 3 bases and J gave up 8 bases, with 10 bases separating them. CDR3 residues: CSARAGTEAFF. CDR3 sequence (DNA): TGCAGTGCTAGGGCCGGGACAGAAGCTTTCTTT.

A note on this clone: An end of the junction differs from the germline gene, which may be a read error. CDR3 nucleotides: TGCGCCAGCAGCGCCCCGAGCACGGGAGGATTCACCGGGGGGCTGTTTTTT. It specifies CASSAPSTGGFTGGLFF. This rearrangement joins TRBV4-1 to TRBJ2-2, with TRBD2 identical over 7 bases. CDR1 MGHRA and CDR2 YSYEKL come from the germline V gene. The CDR3 spans 17 residues.

The chain recombines TRBV10-1 with TRBJ2-1; D possibly corresponds to TRBD1 (6 bases). The CDR3 covers 12 residues. From germline, CDR1 is WNHNN and CDR2 SYGVQD (reference sequence). Trimming cost V 6 bases and J 7 bases, with 10 bases left between them. The CDR3 region is CASSVTGNEQFF. In DNA form, the CDR3 reads TGCGCCAGCAGCGTTACAGGGAATGAGCAGTTCTTC.

The table lists this clone with a few counts. This chain uses TRBV21-1 with TRBJ1-5. TRBV21-1 represents a pseudogene. The CDR3 loop spans 18 amino acids. CDR3 sequence: CASSRFRRRGFSNQPQHF. The CDR3 DNA follows: TGTGCCAGCAGCAGATTCCGTCGGAGAGGATTCAGCAATCAGCCCCAGCATTTT.

As DNA, the CDR3 is TGCGCCAGCAGCGATCCGGGACAGGGTATATCAGATACGCAGTATTTT. Its protein product is CASSDPGQGISDTQYF. The chain couples TRBV5-1 to TRBJ2-3, with 9 bases lining up with TRBD1. The germline V gene has CDR1 SGHRS and CDR2 YFSETQ. The CDR3 runs 16 residues. V shed 4 bases, J shed 4 bases, and the junction held 10 bases outside the gene matches.

The J gene is TRBJ2-1, the V gene TRBV30; 9 bases are a match to TRBD1. The CDR3 loop spans 12 amino acids. Germline V gives CDR1 GTSNPN, CDR2 SVGIG (reference sequence). This CDR3 reads CAQTGGADEQFF. The CDR3 DNA sequence: TGTGCTCAGACAGGGGGTGCGGATGAGCAGTTCTTC.

The chain combines TRBV10-2 with TRBJ2-7; D remains ambiguous. The CDR3 is made up of 13 amino acids. Trimming shortened V by 10 bases and J by 5 bases, and 18 bases separated the two germline ends. The germline V gene encodes CDR1 WSHSY and CDR2 SAAADI. CDR3 coding DNA: TGCGCCACACAGAAATCTTCCACCCACGAGCAGTACTTC. Amino acid sequence: CATQKSSTHEQYF.

The gene calls are TRBV18 and TRBJ2-5; the D gene is possibly TRBD2 (5 bases). The length of the CDR3 is 13 residues. V dropped 3 bases and J dropped 4 bases, with 9 bases sitting between them. From germline, CDR1 is KGHSH and CDR2 LQKENI. CDR3 nucleotide sequence: TGTGCCAGCTCACCCGGGGTCGGAGAGACCCAGTACTTC. Protein product: CASSPGVGETQYF.

The chain recombines TRBV27 with TRBJ2-5; TRBD2 matches 7 bases. V lost 3 bases, J lost 5 bases, and 6 bases stayed unmatched. This CDR3 has 14 residues. Germline V gene lookup returns CDR1 MNHEY and CDR2 SMNVEV (reference sequence). For the CDR3, the DNA is TGTGCCAGCAGTTTCCTATCCGGGGGGGAGACCCAGTACTTC. This gives the protein CASSFLSGGETQYF.

The chain combines TRBV6-5 with TRBJ2-1; 9 bases match TRBD2. The germline gives CDR1 MNHEY, CDR2 SVGAGI. The CDR3 has 15 amino acids. V gave up 6 bases and J gave up 0 bases; unmatched junction bases: 3. CDR3 coding DNA: TGTGCCAGCAGAATGACTAGCGGCTCCTACAATGAGCAGTTCTTC. It yields the protein CASRMTSGSYNEQFF.

The chain uses TRBV5-1 and TRBJ2-7; TRBD1 might be the D (6 bases). V was shortened by 2 bases and J by 9 bases, with 12 bases between the two germline ends. This CDR3 has 12 residues. Germline V gene sequence: CDR1 SGHRS, CDR2 YFSETQ. CDR3 sequence reads: CASSFSRGSQYF. DNA of the CDR3: TGCGCCAGCAGCTTTAGCAGGGGATCGCAGTACTTC.

V usage is TRBV30 and J usage is TRBJ1-2; D remains ambiguous. CDR1 is GTSNPN, CDR2 SVGIG, per germline (reference sequence). The CDR3 consists of 10 residues. V lost 2 bases, J lost 7 bases, and 5 bases lay in between. CDR3 sequence: CAWSQSGYTF. CDR3 sequence (DNA): TGTGCCTGGAGTCAATCTGGCTACACCTTC. Combining the CDR3 with reference TRBV30 and TRBJ1-2 gives the whole variable domain SQTIHQWPATLVQPVGSPLSLECTVEGTSNPNLYWYRQAAGRGLQLLFYSVGIGQISSEVPQNLSASRPQDRQFILSSKKLLLSDSGFYLCAWSQSGYTFGSGTRLTVV.

The chain employs TRBV6-6 and TRBJ1-3, with no clear D. Germline V gene data show CDR1 as MNHNY and CDR2 as SVGAGI (reference sequence). CDR3 length: 16 amino acids. Trimming took 6 bases from V and 0 from J, leaving 15 bases between them. The CDR3 bases are TGTGCCAGCAGCTCCTGGGGAGACTCCTCTGGAAACACCATATATTTT. This encodes CASSSWGDSSGNTIYF.

CDR3 bases: TGTGCCAGCAGCTTAATAGCGGGAGTAAAAACCGGGGAGCTGTTTTTT. Its translation: CASSLIAGVKTGELFF. This chain joins TRBV11-2 and TRBJ2-2; 9 bases match TRBD2. Germline V gene data show CDR1 as SGHAT and CDR2 as FQNNGV. The CDR3 has 16 residues. V was clipped by 2 bases and J by 5 bases; unmatched bases: 6.

This clone was seen a handful of times. The chain couples TRBV7-8 to TRBJ1-5; D ambiguous. Trimming removed 1 base from V and 6 bases from J, with 13 bases in between. Germline V gives CDR1 SGHVS, CDR2 FQNEAQ. The CDR3 loop spans 15 amino acids. The CDR3 protein is CASSLGRASGQPQHF. CDR3 nucleotide sequence: TGTGCCAGCAGCTTAGGGAGGGCTAGCGGTCAGCCCCAGCATTTT.

The chain combines TRBV30 with TRBJ1-1, with D tentatively TRBD1 (6 bases). The CDR3 spans 12 residues. In germline, CDR1 is GTSNPN, CDR2 SVGIG (reference sequence). The V gene lost 2 bases and the J gene lost 6 bases, with 10 bases spanning the gap. The CDR3 sequence: CAWSQGRSEAFF. The CDR3 region has the DNA TGTGCCTGGAGTCAGGGGCGGTCTGAAGCTTTCTTT.

The V call is TRBV2, the J call TRBJ2-2; no reliable D call. Trimming took 1 base from V and 13 from J, leaving 13 bases between them. The CDR3 has 13 amino acids. CDR1 and CDR2 (germline): SNHLY, FYNNEI. Here the CDR3 DNA reads TGTGCCAGCAGTGAAGGCTTCGGAGACGGGCTGTTTTTT. This codes for CASSEGFGDGLFF.

The V gene is TRBV29-1, the J gene TRBJ2-7; 7 bases fit TRBD2. V dropped 7 bases and J dropped 2; count of bases not matched to a gene: 5. This CDR3 is built from 12 residues. Germline V gene lookup returns CDR1 SQVTM and CDR2 ANQGSEA. CDR3 in DNA: TGCAGCGCAGGGACTACAACCTACGAGCAGTACTTC. Translated, it gives CSAGTTTYEQYF.

There are a few counts of this clone. The rearrangement joins TRBV9 to TRBJ2-3; TRBD2 is a possible D gene (6 bases). The CDR3 has 14 residues. The V end lost 4 bases, the J end lost 5 bases, and 14 bases lay between the germline ends. The germline V gene encodes CDR1 SGDLS and CDR2 YYNGEE. Here the CDR3 reads CASSSSRGIDTQYF. The CDR3 nucleotides are TGTGCCAGCAGCTCCTCTCGGGGGATAGATACGCAGTATTTT.

The CDR3 region is CASSPGTGLRYEQYF. The DNA for the CDR3 is TGTGCCAGCTCACCCGGGACAGGCCTCAGATACGAGCAGTACTTC. The chain is built from TRBV18 and TRBJ2-7; the match to TRBD1 covers 8 bases. The CDR3 covers 15 residues. V lost 3 bases to trimming and J lost 4 bases; unmatched junction nucleotides: 8. Germline loops: CDR1 KGHSH, CDR2 LQKENI.

V usage is TRBV2 and J usage is TRBJ2-1, with D perhaps matching TRBD1 (5 bases). Germline lookup yields CDR1 SNHLY and CDR2 FYNNEI. V gave up 8 bases and J gave up 2 bases, with 7 bases separating them. The CDR3 contains 12 residues. CDR3 coding DNA: TGTGCCAGCGGGGCCACCTACAATGAGCAGTTCTTC. It codes for CASGATYNEQFF.

This clone has only a few counts. V gene TRBV18 combines with J gene TRBJ2-3, with D maybe TRBD2 (6 bases). V was cut by 3 bases and J by 1 base, with 11 bases left in between. Germline CDR1 is KGHSH and CDR2 is LQKENI. CDR3 size: 15 residues. This CDR3 is CASSPPLARTDTQYF. CDR3 bases: TGTGCCAGCTCACCCCCTCTAGCGCGCACAGATACGCAGTATTTT.